Listed here is a single T cell receptor beta chain. The sample contains more than one DNA sequence encoding this CDR3. Trimming shortened V by 0 bases and J by 1 base, and 4 bases separated the two germline ends. Germline CDR1 reads MNHEY; CDR2 reads SVGAGI. CDR3 length: 14 amino acids. Authors' analysis steps: Nucleated cell number was recorded as an estimate derived from reference gene primer amplification. Only in-frame clones appear in the TCRdb table, and some are missing; sequencing was by immunoSEQ multiplex PCR. V, J and clone size reflect that table, while D and trimming were determined from the DNA. This sample has 300,000 to 450,000 clones, with around 84% found just once. The sample comes from a study of blood T cell repertoires in COVID-19. Study overall: The United States, Italy and Spain provided the acute and convalescent COVID-19 samples. PBMCs, B-cell-depleted T cells, or T cells were the source of the cDNA or gDNA that made up the material.

The genes are TRBV6-5 and TRBJ1-5, with D unresolved. The sample taken for sequencing was peripheral blood. The receptor was isolated from a woman in her late teens or twenties with acute or convalescent COVID-19. CDR3 region: CASSYSRSNQPQHF. In DNA form, the CDR3 reads TGTGCCAGCAGTTACTCCCGGAGCAATCAGCCCCAGCATTTT.